One and the same sample provided the 3 T cell receptor beta chains below, sequenced in a study of cytomegalovirus exposure and HLA in healthy donors. Use of 60 Vbeta and 13 Jbeta primers characterized the PCR. The method was immunoSEQ multiplex PCR; TCRdb's version includes in-frame clones alone and lacks a portion of them. The repertoire holds roughly 180,000 clones, with under 80% as singletons. Material for sequencing was PBMCs. The receptors originated from a woman between 50 and 59 years old in good health and CMV-seropositive.

V gene TRBV7-9 combines with J gene TRBJ2-4, with 7 bases matching TRBD2. Looked up from germline, CDR1 is SEHNR and CDR2 is FQNEAQ (reference sequence). The CDR3 extends over 15 amino acids. V shed 1 base and J 4 bases; nucleotides not matched to a gene: 4. The CDR3 loop reads CASSLGRAGKNIQYF. Written as DNA, the CDR3 is TGTGCCAGCAGCTTAGGCCGAGCGGGGAAAAACATTCAGTACTTC.

The chain has TRBV5-6 and TRBJ2-7; unclear D gene. The CDR3 has 13 residues. The germline V gene has CDR1 SGHDT and CDR2 YYEEEE. The ends were cut back, 0 bases at V and 5 bases at J, with 9 bases in the middle. The CDR3 DNA sequence: TGTGCCAGCAGCTTGGGGCTCCCCGACGAGCAGTACTTC. This encodes CASSLGLPDEQYF.

This sequence joins TRBV28 and TRBJ1-1; D call uncertain. The CDR3 sequence is 12 residues long. The V end was cut by 6 bases, the J end by 8 bases, with 13 bases between. CDR1 MDHEN and CDR2 SYDVKM come from the germline V gene. Here the CDR3 reads CASSRTGEEAFF. The CDR3 DNA follows: TGTGCCAGCAGCCGCACGGGAGAAGAAGCTTTCTTT.